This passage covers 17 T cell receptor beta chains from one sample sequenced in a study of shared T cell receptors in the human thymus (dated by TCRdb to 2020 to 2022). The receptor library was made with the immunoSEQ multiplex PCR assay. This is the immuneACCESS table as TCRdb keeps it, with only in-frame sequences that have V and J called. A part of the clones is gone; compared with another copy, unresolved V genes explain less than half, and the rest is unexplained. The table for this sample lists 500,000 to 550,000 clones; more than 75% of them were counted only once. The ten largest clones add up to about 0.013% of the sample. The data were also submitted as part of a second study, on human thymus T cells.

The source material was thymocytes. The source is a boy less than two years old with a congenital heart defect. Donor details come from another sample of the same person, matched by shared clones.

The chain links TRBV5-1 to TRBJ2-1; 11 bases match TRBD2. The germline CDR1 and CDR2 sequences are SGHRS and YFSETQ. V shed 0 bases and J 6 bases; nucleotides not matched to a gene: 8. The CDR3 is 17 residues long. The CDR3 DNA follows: TGCGCCAGCAGCTTGGGCCGCCTAGCGGGAGGATTCAATGAGCAGTTCTTC. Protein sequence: CASSLGRLAGGFNEQFF.

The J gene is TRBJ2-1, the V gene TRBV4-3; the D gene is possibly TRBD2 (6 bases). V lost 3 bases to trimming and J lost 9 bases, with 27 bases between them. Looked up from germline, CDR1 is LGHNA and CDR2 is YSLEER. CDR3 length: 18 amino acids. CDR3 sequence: CASSHIPRRDQRECEQFF. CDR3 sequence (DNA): TGCGCCAGCAGCCATATCCCCCGGAGGGACCAGAGGGAGTGTGAGCAGTTCTTC.

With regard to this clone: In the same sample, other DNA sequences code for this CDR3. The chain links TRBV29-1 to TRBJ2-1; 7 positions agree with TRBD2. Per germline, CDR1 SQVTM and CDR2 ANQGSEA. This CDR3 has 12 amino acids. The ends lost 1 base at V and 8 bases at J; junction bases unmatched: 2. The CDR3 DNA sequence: TGCAGCGTTGAAGCTGGGGGGGATGAGCAGTTCTTC. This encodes CSVEAGGDEQFF.

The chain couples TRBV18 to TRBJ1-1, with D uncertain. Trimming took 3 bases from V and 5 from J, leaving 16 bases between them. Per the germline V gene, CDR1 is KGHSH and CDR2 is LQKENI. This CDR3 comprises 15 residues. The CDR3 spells CASSPLGGRSTEAFF. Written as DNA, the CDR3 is TGTGCCAGCTCACCCCTGGGTGGGAGGAGTACTGAAGCTTTCTTT.

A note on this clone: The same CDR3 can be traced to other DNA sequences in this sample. The CDR3 bases are TGCAGTGCTACAGGGTACGAGCAGTACTTC. This sequence encodes CSATGYEQYF. V is TRBV20-1 and J is TRBJ2-7; weak D call: TRBD1 (5 bases). V was pared by 4 bases and J by 4 bases, with 5 bases between. CDR3 length: 10 amino acids. CDR1 is DFQATT and CDR2 is SNEGSKA in the germline V gene (reference sequence).

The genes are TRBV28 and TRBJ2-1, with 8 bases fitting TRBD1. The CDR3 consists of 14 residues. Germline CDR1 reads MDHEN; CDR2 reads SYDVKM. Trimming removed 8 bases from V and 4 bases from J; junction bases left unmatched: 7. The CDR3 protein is CASRGQGPYNEQFF. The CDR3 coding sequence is TGTGCCAGCCGCGGACAGGGACCTTACAATGAGCAGTTCTTC.

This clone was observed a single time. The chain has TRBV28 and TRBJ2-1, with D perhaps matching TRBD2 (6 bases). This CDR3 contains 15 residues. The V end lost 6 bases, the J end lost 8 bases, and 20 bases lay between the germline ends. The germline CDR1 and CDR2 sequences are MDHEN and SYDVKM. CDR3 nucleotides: TGTGCCAGCAGCCAAGGGCTAGCCCGCGGGGATGAGCAGTTCTTC. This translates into CASSQGLARGDEQFF. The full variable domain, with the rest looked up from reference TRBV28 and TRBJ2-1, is DVKVTQSSRYLVKRTGEKVFLECVQDMDHENMFWYRQDPGLGLRLIYFSYDVKMKEKGDIPEGYSVSREKKERFSLILESASTNQTSMYLCASSQGLARGDEQFFGPGTRLTVL.

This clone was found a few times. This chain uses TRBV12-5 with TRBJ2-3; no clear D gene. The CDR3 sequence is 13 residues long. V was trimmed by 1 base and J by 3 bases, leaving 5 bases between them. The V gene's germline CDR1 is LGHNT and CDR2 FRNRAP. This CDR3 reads CASGLAKTDTQYF. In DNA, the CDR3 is TGTGCTAGTGGTTTGGCCAAAACAGATACGCAGTATTTT.

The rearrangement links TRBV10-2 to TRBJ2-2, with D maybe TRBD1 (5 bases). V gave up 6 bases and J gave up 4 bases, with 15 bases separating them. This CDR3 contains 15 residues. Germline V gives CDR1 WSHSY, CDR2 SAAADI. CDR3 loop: CASSKQESLTGELFF. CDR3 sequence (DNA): TGCGCCAGCAGCAAACAGGAATCCCTCACCGGGGAGCTGTTTTTT.

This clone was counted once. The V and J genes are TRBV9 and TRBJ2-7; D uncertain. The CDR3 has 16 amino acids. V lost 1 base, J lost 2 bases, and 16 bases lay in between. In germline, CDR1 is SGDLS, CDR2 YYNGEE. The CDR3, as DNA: TGTGCCAGCAGCGTATTGCCGGAGATACCCACCTACGAGCAGTACTTC. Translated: CASSVLPEIPTYEQYF. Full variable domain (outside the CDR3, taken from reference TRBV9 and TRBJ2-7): DSGVTQTPKHLITATGQRVTLRCSPRSGDLSVYWYQQSLDQGLQFLIQYYNGEERAKGNILERFSAQQFPDLHSELNLSSLELGDSALYFCASSVLPEIPTYEQYFGPGTRLTVT.

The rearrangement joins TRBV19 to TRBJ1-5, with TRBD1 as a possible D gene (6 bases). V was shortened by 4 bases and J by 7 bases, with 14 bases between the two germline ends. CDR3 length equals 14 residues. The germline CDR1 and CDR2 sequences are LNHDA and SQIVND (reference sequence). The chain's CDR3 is CASSTGGRKQPQHF. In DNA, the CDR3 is TGTGCCAGTAGTACCGGGGGGCGGAAGCAGCCCCAGCATTTT.

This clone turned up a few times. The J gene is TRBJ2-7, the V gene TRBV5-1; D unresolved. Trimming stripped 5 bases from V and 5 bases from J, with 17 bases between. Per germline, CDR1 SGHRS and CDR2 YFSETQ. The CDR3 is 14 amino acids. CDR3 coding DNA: TGCGCCAGCAGGTTCACAGATGTCCCCAACGAGCAGTACTTC. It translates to CASRFTDVPNEQYF.

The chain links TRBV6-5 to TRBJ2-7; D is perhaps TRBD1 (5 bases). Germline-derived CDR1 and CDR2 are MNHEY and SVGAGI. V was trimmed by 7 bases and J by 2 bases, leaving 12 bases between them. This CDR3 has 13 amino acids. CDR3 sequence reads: CASTPQAPYEQYF. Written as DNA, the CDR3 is TGTGCCAGCACACCACAGGCTCCCTACGAGCAGTACTTC.

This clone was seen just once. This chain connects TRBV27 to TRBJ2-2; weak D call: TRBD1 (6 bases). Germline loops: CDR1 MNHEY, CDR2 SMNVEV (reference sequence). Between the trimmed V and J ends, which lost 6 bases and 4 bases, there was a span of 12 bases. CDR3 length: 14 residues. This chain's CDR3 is CASRKQGTTGELFF. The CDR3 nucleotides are TGTGCCAGCAGGAAACAGGGCACCACCGGGGAGCTGTTTTTT.

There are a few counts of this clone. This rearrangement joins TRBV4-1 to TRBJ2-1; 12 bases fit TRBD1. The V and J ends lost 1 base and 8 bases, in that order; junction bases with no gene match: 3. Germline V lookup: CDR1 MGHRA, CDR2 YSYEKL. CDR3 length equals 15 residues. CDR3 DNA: TGCGCCAGCAGCCAAGGGGGGACAGGGGGCGATGAGCAGTTCTTC. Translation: CASSQGGTGGDEQFF.

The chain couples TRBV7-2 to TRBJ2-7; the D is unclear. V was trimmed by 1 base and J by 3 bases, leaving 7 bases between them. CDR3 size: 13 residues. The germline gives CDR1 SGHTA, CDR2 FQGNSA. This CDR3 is CASSLVVGYEQYF. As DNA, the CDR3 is TGTGCCAGCAGCTTAGTCGTCGGCTACGAGCAGTACTTC.

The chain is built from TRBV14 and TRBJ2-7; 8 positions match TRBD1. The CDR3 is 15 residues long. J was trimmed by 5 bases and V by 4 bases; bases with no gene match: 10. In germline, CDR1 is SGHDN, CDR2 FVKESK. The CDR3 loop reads CASSPDRVTFDEQYF. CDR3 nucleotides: TGTGCCAGCAGCCCGGACAGGGTTACTTTCGACGAGCAGTACTTC.